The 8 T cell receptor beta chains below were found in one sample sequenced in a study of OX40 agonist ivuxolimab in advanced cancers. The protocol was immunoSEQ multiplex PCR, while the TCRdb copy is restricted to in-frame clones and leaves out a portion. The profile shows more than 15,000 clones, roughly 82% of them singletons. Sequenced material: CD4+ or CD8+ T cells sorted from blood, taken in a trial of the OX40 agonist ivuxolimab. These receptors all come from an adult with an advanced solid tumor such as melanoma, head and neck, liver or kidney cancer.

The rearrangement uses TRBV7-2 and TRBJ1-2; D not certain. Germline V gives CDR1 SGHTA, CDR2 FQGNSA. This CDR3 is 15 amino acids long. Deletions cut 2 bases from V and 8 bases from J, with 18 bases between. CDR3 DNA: TGTGCCAGCAGCTTAACCGGACGGGAACCGGGGGGCTACACCTTC. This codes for CASSLTGREPGGYTF. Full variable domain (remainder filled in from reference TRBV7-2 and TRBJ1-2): GAGVSQSPSNKVTEKGKDVELRCDPISGHTALYWYRQSLGQGLEFLIYFQGNSAPDKSGLPSDRFSAERTGGSVSTLTIQRTQQEDSAVYLCASSLTGREPGGYTFGSGTRLTVV.

The CDR3 region has the DNA TGTGCCAGCAGTGCGATGAGGGAGAGGATCGATGAGCAGTTCTTC. It encodes CASSAMRERIDEQFF. The V gene is TRBV2, the J gene TRBJ2-1; D is perhaps TRBD2 (5 bases). The CDR3 sequence is 15 residues long. V was clipped by 4 bases and J by 8 bases, with 18 bases between them. From germline, CDR1 is SNHLY and CDR2 FYNNEI. Looking up the rest from reference TRBV2 and TRBJ2-1 gives the full variable domain: EPEVTQTPSHQVTQMGQEVILRCVPISNHLYFYWYRQILGQKVEFLVSFYNNEISEKSEIFDDQFSVERPDGSNFTLKIRSTKLEDSAMYFCASSAMRERIDEQFFGPGTRLTVL.

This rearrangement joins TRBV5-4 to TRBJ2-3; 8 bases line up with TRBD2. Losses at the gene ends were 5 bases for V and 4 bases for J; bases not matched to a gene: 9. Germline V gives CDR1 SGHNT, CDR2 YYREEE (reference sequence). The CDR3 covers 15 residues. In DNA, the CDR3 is TGTGCCAGCAGTCCGGCGGGGGGCTGGGCAGATACGCAGTATTTT. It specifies CASSPAGGWADTQYF.

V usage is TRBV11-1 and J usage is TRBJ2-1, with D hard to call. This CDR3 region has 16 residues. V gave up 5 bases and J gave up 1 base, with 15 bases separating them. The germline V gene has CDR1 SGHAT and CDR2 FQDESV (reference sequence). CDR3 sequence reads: CASSPLVKKSYNEQFF. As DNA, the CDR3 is TGTGCCAGCAGCCCTTTAGTGAAAAAATCCTACAATGAGCAGTTCTTC.

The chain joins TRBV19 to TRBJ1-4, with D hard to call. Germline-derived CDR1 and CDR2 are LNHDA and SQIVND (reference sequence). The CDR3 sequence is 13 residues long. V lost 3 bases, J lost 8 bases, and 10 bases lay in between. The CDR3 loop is CASSMGRIEKLFF. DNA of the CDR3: TGTGCCAGTAGTATGGGGAGGATCGAAAAACTGTTTTTT.

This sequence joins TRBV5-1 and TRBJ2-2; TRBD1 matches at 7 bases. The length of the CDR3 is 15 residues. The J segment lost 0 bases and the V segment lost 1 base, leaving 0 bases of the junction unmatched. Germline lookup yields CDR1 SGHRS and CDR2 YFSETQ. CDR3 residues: CASSLTGANTGELFF. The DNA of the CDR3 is TGCGCCAGCAGCTTGACAGGGGCGAACACCGGGGAGCTGTTTTTT.

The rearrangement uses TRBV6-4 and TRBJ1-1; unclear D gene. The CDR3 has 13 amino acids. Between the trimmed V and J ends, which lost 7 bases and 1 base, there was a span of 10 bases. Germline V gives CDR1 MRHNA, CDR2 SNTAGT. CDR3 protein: CASMPTKNTEAFF. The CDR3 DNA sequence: TGTGCCAGCATGCCCACAAAGAACACTGAAGCTTTCTTT.

Here the CDR3 reads CASSFGPQQYF. In nucleotides, the CDR3 is TGTGCCAGCAGTTTTGGCCCCCAGCAGTACTTC. This chain joins TRBV28 and TRBJ2-7; no definite D call. The V end lost 3 bases, the J end lost 8 bases, and 8 bases lay between the germline ends. Germline CDR1 MDHEN, CDR2 SYDVKM. The length of the CDR3 is 11 residues.